One and the same sample provided the 21 T cell receptor beta chains below, sequenced in a study of T-cell memory formation after mild COVID-19. TCRdb fed the 5' RACE reads into MiXCR, producing one record per CDR3 protein. The sample carries about 560,000 distinct CDR3 sequences, over 15% recorded once. Sequenced material: PBMCs or a T cell subset sorted from them (not recorded which). The receptors originated from an adult woman who had mild COVID-19 (a few samples of this study predate the infection). Cell type and time point are not known.

This clonotype was found a few times. The chain is built from TRBV5-6 and TRBJ1-1, with D uncertain. The CDR3 runs 12 residues. Between the trimmed V and J ends, which lost 4 bases and 8 bases, there was a span of 12 bases. Per the germline V gene, CDR1 is SGHDT and CDR2 is YYEEEE. The CDR3 region is CASSPPNGEAFF. The CDR3 bases are TGTGCCAGCAGCCCCCCCAACGGGGAAGCTTTCTTT.

The chain links TRBV7-2 to TRBJ2-7; 9 bases are a match to TRBD1. CDR3 length: 15 amino acids. V lost 5 bases to trimming and J lost 7 bases; unmatched junction nucleotides: 12. Germline V gene sequence: CDR1 SGHTA, CDR2 FQGNSA. The CDR3 nucleotides read TGTGCCAGCAGCCCCACCCTCGACAGGGGGGTAGAGCAGTACTTC. Its protein is CASSPTLDRGVEQYF.

This chain connects TRBV6-1 to TRBJ2-7; 7 nucleotides agree with TRBD2. V dropped 4 bases and J dropped 4; count of bases not matched to a gene: 19. CDR1 and CDR2 (germline): MNHNS, SASEGT. This CDR3 is 18 amino acids long. CDR3 region: CASSARGASRGVGYEQYF. DNA for the CDR3: TGTGCCAGCAGTGCCCGAGGGGCAAGCCGGGGGGTAGGGTACGAGCAGTACTTC.

This clonotype appeared a few times. V and J are TRBV20-1 and TRBJ2-1; tentatively, D is TRBD2 (6 bases). V was cut by 0 bases and J by 2 bases, with 17 bases left in between. The CDR3 loop spans 17 amino acids. The germline V gene has CDR1 DFQATT and CDR2 SNEGSKA (reference sequence). CDR3: CSARDGRDSLTYNEQFF. The CDR3 DNA reads TGCAGTGCTAGAGATGGAAGGGACTCGCTAACCTACAATGAGCAGTTCTTC.

This clonotype was observed a few times. This rearrangement joins TRBV15 to TRBJ2-3, with D hard to call. The germline gives CDR1 LNHNV, CDR2 YYDKDF (reference sequence). This CDR3 is built from 12 residues. V shed 5 bases and J shed 0 bases, with 3 bases lying between them. CDR3 sequence (DNA): TGTGCCACCAGCCATAGCACAGATACGCAGTATTTT. Protein product: CATSHSTDTQYF.

The chain is built from TRBV2 and TRBJ1-1, with 7 bases fitting TRBD1. The V gene's germline CDR1 is SNHLY and CDR2 FYNNEI. CDR3 length: 14 amino acids. Trimming cost V 2 bases and J 11 bases; bases outside gene matches: 11. The CDR3 sequence is CASSESRQGVMAFF. The DNA for the CDR3 is TGTGCCAGCAGTGAATCCAGACAGGGAGTTATGGCTTTCTTT.

The chain uses TRBV12-3 or TRBV12-4 and TRBJ2-7; TRBD1 is a possible D gene (6 bases). There are 15 residues in the CDR3. The V gene lost 6 bases and the J gene lost 1 base, with 16 bases spanning the gap. CDR3 DNA sequence: TGTGCCAGCAGCTACAGGGCCTGGACTTCCTACGAGCAGTACTTC. Amino acid sequence: CASSYRAWTSYEQYF.

The chain uses TRBV6-2 or TRBV6-3 and TRBJ2-1; the match to TRBD1 covers 9 bases. This CDR3 comprises 17 residues. J was trimmed by 2 bases and V by 3 bases; bases with no gene match: 8. From germline, CDR1 is MNHEY and CDR2 SVGEGT. The CDR3 sequence is CASSYSTTGGTYNEQFF. The CDR3 bases are TGTGCCAGCAGTTATTCTACGACAGGGGGAACCTACAATGAGCAGTTCTTC.

This clonotype was detected only a few times. The chain couples TRBV4-1 to TRBJ2-7, with D hard to call. Germline V CDR1 and CDR2: MGHRA, YSYEKL. V lost 1 base to trimming and J lost 2 bases, with 6 bases between them. The CDR3 is 13 residues long. In DNA form, the CDR3 reads TGCGCCAGCAGCCAAGCAGTCGCCTACGAGCAGTACTTC. Its protein is CASSQAVAYEQYF.

This clonotype was seen more than once but under ten times. V is TRBV7-9 and J is TRBJ1-4; D is perhaps TRBD1 (6 bases). V was clipped by 1 base and J by 4 bases, with 13 bases between them. Germline V gene data show CDR1 as SEHNR and CDR2 as FQNEAQ (reference sequence). The length of the CDR3 is 16 residues. In DNA, the CDR3 is TGTGCCAGCAGCTTAGGTTGGACAGCGTATAATGAAAAACTGTTTTTT. Translated: CASSLGWTAYNEKLFF.

The chain joins TRBV4-1 to TRBJ2-7; D gene uncertain. From germline, CDR1 is MGHRA and CDR2 YSYEKL. The CDR3 totals 15 residues. Trimming stripped 0 bases from V and 1 base from J, with 10 bases between. Here the CDR3 DNA reads TGCGCCAGCAGCCAAGATAACCGAGGATCCTACGAGCAGTACTTC. It codes for CASSQDNRGSYEQYF.

The sample holds many counts of this clonotype. The chain uses TRBV20-1 and TRBJ2-7; 7 bases map to TRBD2. Germline V gene data show CDR1 as DFQATT and CDR2 as SNEGSKA (reference sequence). V was pared by 1 base and J by 6 bases, with 18 bases of the junction left unmatched. This CDR3 region has 17 residues. CDR3 loop: CSARGGGGNPRVSEQYF. The CDR3 coding sequence is TGCAGTGCTAGAGGGGGCGGGGGAAATCCGCGGGTCTCCGAGCAGTACTTC.

This clonotype has only a few counts. The rearrangement uses TRBV3-2 and TRBJ2-1; TRBD1 is taken as the D call from the table, unchecked against the DNA. TRBV3-2 is designated a pseudogene. CDR3 size: 18 residues. CDR3: CASSQEEQTGATYNEQFF. The DNA for the CDR3 is TGTGCCAGCAGCCAAGAGGAACAGACAGGGGCAACCTACAATGAGCAGTTCTTC.

The chain employs TRBV9 and TRBJ2-1, with 9 nucleotides matching TRBD2. The V and J ends lost 2 bases and 1 base, in that order; junction bases with no gene match: 10. From germline, CDR1 is SGDLS and CDR2 YYNGEE. This CDR3 region has 18 residues. CDR3 coding DNA: TGTGCCAGCAGCGTCCGCCCCCCTCTAGCGGGATCCTACAATGAGCAGTTCTTC. Amino acids: CASSVRPPLAGSYNEQFF.

This clonotype was counted a few times. The chain joins TRBV5-1 to TRBJ2-5, with a weak D call TRBD2 (6 bases). This CDR3 is built from 16 residues. Germline V gene data show CDR1 as SGHRS and CDR2 as YFSETQ. Trimming pared 3 bases from V and 2 bases from J, leaving 17 bases between. This CDR3 is CASSYGGTEGQETQYF. The CDR3 DNA is TGCGCCAGCAGCTATGGTGGCACGGAGGGGCAAGAGACCCAGTACTTC. Combining the CDR3 with reference TRBV5-1 and TRBJ2-5 gives the whole variable domain KAGVTQTPRYLIKTRGQQVTLSCSPISGHRSVSWYQQTPGQGLQFLFEYFSETQRNKGNFPGRFSGRQFSNSRSEMNVSTLELGDSALYLCASSYGGTEGQETQYFGPGTRLLVL.

Only one count was recorded for this clonotype. This chain uses TRBV7-2 with TRBJ1-2; TRBD1 is a possible D gene (6 bases). The V gene's germline CDR1 is SGHTA and CDR2 FQGNSA. This CDR3 has 14 amino acids. V was shortened by 4 bases and J by 3 bases, with 12 bases between the two germline ends. The CDR3 region is CASSWVPGDYGYTF. The CDR3 coding sequence is TGTGCCAGCAGCTGGGTCCCAGGGGACTATGGCTACACCTTC.

The chain recombines TRBV10-3 with TRBJ2-1; 10 nucleotides line up with TRBD2. Germline values: CDR1 ENHRY, CDR2 SYGVKD. Losses at the gene ends were 7 bases for V and 0 bases for J; bases not matched to a gene: 6. This CDR3 has 16 residues. The CDR3 DNA follows: TGTGCCATCACCGGTACTAGCGGGACCTCCTACAATGAGCAGTTCTTC. It encodes CAITGTSGTSYNEQFF.

This clonotype occurred a few times. V is TRBV29-1 and J is TRBJ1-1; the D is unclear. Trimming shortened V by 2 bases and J by 0 bases, and 7 bases separated the two germline ends. Germline V lookup: CDR1 SQVTM, CDR2 ANQGSEA. The CDR3 is 13 residues long. The CDR3 nucleotides read TGCAGCGTTGAAAGTCGGTTGAACACTGAAGCTTTCTTT. It specifies CSVESRLNTEAFF.

The gene calls are TRBV6-5 and TRBJ2-7, with D maybe TRBD1 (5 bases). Trimming removed 6 bases from V and 8 bases from J, with 14 bases in between. There are 12 residues in the CDR3. Germline CDR1 is MNHEY and CDR2 is SVGAGI. Written as DNA, the CDR3 is TGTGCCAGCAGCAGAGACAGACGGAAGCAGTACTTC. Amino acid sequence: CASSRDRRKQYF.

This clonotype came up a few times. The chain is built from TRBV2 and TRBJ2-1, with D hard to call. Trimming left V 5 bases short and J 11 bases short, with 10 bases between. The CDR3 loop spans 11 amino acids. Germline assignment: CDR1 SNHLY and CDR2 FYNNEI. The CDR3 nucleotides read TGTGCCAGCAGTCAACTAAATCAGCAGTTCTTC. Its translation is CASSQLNQQFF.

The chain carries TRBV5-1 and TRBJ2-5; tentatively, D is TRBD1 or TRBD2 (6 bases each). Germline V CDR1 and CDR2: SGHRS, YFSETQ. This CDR3 has 15 amino acids. With 0 bases removed from V and 5 bases from J, the gap between germline ends came to 14 bases. The CDR3 sequence is CASSLASGAGETQYF. The CDR3 DNA follows: TGCGCCAGCAGCTTGGCCTCGGGGGCCGGGGAGACCCAGTACTTC.